A selection of T cell receptor beta chains follows, all from one sample in a study of blood T cell repertoires in COVID-19. Assay used: immunoSEQ multiplex PCR; TCRdb lists only in-frame clones, some missing. The table shows 85,000 to 120,000 clones, with 76% occurring only once. Sequenced: peripheral blood. These receptor sequences come from an older man with COVID-19, enrolled during active disease. Each CDR3 is given with its conserved first and last residue. The order of the fields is D gene, clone size, V gene, J gene, CDR3 DNA, CDR3 protein. D genes are given only for firm matches. Clone size, where shown, is once, few, many, or a class for clones that have expanded.

>TRBD2|NA|TRBV7-9|TRBJ2-2
TGTGCCAGCAGCTTACTAGCGGGGGGAACCGGGGAGCTGTTTTTT
CASSLLAGGTGELFF
>NA|once|TRBV28|TRBJ1-4
TGTGCCAGCAGTCCCGTGAGTGGTGAAAAACTGTTTTTT
CASSPVSGEKLFF
>TRBD2|NA|TRBV7-6|TRBJ2-3
TGTGCCAGCAGCCACCAGACGGGACTAGCGGGAGGGCCGGACACAGATACGCAGTATTTT
CASSHQTGLAGGPDTDTQYF
>TRBD2|NA|TRBV27|TRBJ2-3
TGTGCCAGCAGTTTAAGACTAGCGGGAGTAGCGACGGTAACTAGCACAGATACGCAGTATTTT
CASSLRLAGVATVTSTDTQYF
>NA|NA|TRBV6-2/TRBV6-3|TRBJ1-2
TGTGCCAGCAGTTACGGGAGGGATGGCTACACCTTC
CASSYGRDGYTF
>NA|NA|TRBV28|TRBJ2-5
TGTGCCAGCACCGGGACTGCCTTCCAAGAGACCCAGTACTTC
CASTGTAFQETQYF
>TRBD1|NA|TRBV6-6|TRBJ1-3
TGTGCCAGCAGTCCAACTCTATCAGGGGGTTCTGGAAACACCATATATTTT
CASSPTLSGGSGNTIYF
>TRBD2|NA|TRBV4-1|TRBJ2-2
TGCGCCAGCAGCCAAGAAGCAGCGGGAGTCCCCACCGGGGAGCTGTTTTTT
CASSQEAAGVPTGELFF
>TRBD1|few|TRBV6-6|TRBJ1-1
TGTGCCAGCAGTGCAGGGGGAAACACTGAAGCTTTCTTT
CASSAGGNTEAFF
>TRBD2|NA|TRBV7-9|TRBJ2-2
TGTGCCAGCAGCTTAGGCGGGAGGAAGAACACCGGGGAGCTGTTTTTT
CASSLGGRKNTGELFF
>NA|NA|TRBV2|TRBJ1-1
TGTGCCAGCGAAATGACGTACCCGGGCACTGAAGCTTTCTTT
CASEMTYPGTEAFF
>NA|NA|TRBV6-5|TRBJ2-1
TGTGCTACCTTTAGCCCCTACAATGAGCAGTTCTTC
CATFSPYNEQFF
>TRBD1|NA|TRBV10-3|TRBJ1-2
TGTGCCATCAGTGCTGGACAGGCCTATGGCTACACCTTC
CAISAGQAYGYTF
>NA|NA|TRBV6-5|TRBJ2-7
TGTGCCAGCAGTTACTCGGTCCAGGGGGAGGACGAGCAGTACTTC
CASSYSVQGEDEQYF
>NA|NA|TRBV7-9|TRBJ1-1
TGTGCCAGCAGCTTAGGGACGGGAAACACTGAAGCTTTCTTT
CASSLGTGNTEAFF
>NA|once|TRBV3-1/TRBV3-2|TRBJ1-1
TGTGCCAGCAGCCAAGAAGACAGGAACACTGAAGCTTTCTTT
CASSQEDRNTEAFF
>NA|NA|TRBV20-1|TRBJ2-3
TGCAGTGCTAGGAGAACAGATACGCAGTATTTT
CSARRTDTQYF
>NA|once|TRBV21-1|TRBJ1-6
TGTGCCAGCAGCAAGGTTTCACAGGGCAATTCACCCCTCCACTTT
CASSKVSQGNSPLHF
>TRBD1|NA|TRBV10-1|TRBJ1-1
TGCGCCAGCAGAGTGGACAGGAGGACTGAAGCTTTCTTT
CASRVDRRTEAFF
>TRBD1|NA|TRBV15|TRBJ2-5
TGTGCCACCAAAGAATTCGTCAGGGGGCCGTACCAAGAGACCCAGTACTTC
CATKEFVRGPYQETQYF